These T cell receptor beta chains were read from a single sample in a study of T cell responses to AZD1222 COVID-19 vaccine. Only in-frame clones appear in the TCRdb table, and some are missing; sequencing was by immunoSEQ multiplex PCR. The sample comprises tens of thousands of clones, over 85% of which are singletons, and approximately 4.2% rests with the top ten. The source material was peripheral blood, sampled on day 0 of AZD1222 vaccination. The source is an adult in good health. CDR3s include the opening cysteine and the closing phenylalanine or tryptophan. Fields, in order: J gene, V gene, CDR3 length, CDR3 protein.

TRBJ1-3 TRBV19 15 CASSGLWGSGNTIYF
TRBJ1-5 TRBV7-9 13 CASSQDSNQPQHF
TRBJ2-7 TRBV9 13 CASSPRATYEQYF
TRBJ2-2 TRBV11-3 15 CASRPGTTNTGELFF
TRBJ2-7 TRBV2 14 CASSDGRGRYEQYF
TRBJ2-6 TRBV7-6 15 CASSNRISGANVLTF
TRBJ1-1 TRBV6-1 15 CASSEAVPGNTEAFF
TRBJ2-1 TRBV24-1 14 CATSSPWAVNEQFF
TRBJ2-7 TRBV7-2 14 CASSLPSGSYEQYF
TRBJ2-3 TRBV6-5 13 CASSYSRGHTQYF
TRBJ2-7 TRBV3-1/TRBV3-2 15 CASRRLAGGSYEQYF
TRBJ2-7 TRBV28 15 CASSLTPGQGAEQYF
TRBJ1-6 TRBV5-1 13 CASGRGGGSPLHF
TRBJ1-2 TRBV4-1 14 CASSIQPGIYGYTF
TRBJ1-6 TRBV27 15 CASSSFGPQVSPLHF
TRBJ2-7 TRBV5-5 15 CASSLGRGFSYEQYF
TRBJ1-5 TRBV6-2/TRBV6-3 18 CASSYPSGTGGSGGAQHF
TRBJ1-2 TRBV24-1 9 CATLSGYTF
TRBJ2-7 TRBV24-1 15 CATSGTSRGVYEQYF
TRBJ2-3 TRBV7-2 13 CASATSITDTQYF
TRBJ1-2 TRBV6-4 13 CASSDSSGVGYTF
TRBJ1-1 TRBV29-1 14 CSVEYVGVNTEAFF
TRBJ1-5 TRBV12-3/TRBV12-4 13 CASSLARSEPQHF
TRBJ1-2 TRBV12-3/TRBV12-4 12 CASSLGSYGYTF
TRBJ2-3 TRBV2 17 CASSRTSGGSSTDTQYF
TRBJ2-5 TRBV2 12 CASSFRWETQYF
TRBJ2-3 TRBV4-3 16 CASSQGNSGSGDTQYF
TRBJ1-6 TRBV6-5 15 CASDRGAALNSPLHF
TRBJ2-1 TRBV10-3 13 CAIQGSGFGEQFF
TRBJ2-5 TRBV6-5 13 CASLTTDQETQYF
TRBJ2-7 TRBV5-1 13 CASSAGLVREQYF
TRBJ1-1 TRBV3-1/TRBV3-2 16 CASSQDHLRQDTEAFF
TRBJ1-5 TRBV6-5 15 CASRLSTGGNQPQHF
TRBJ2-2 TRBV28 12 CASSLTSGELFF
TRBJ1-6 TRBV7-2 13 CASSSDRNSPLHF
TRBJ2-4 TRBV6-6 15 CASSTARDRGGGLYF